Here is one T cell receptor (beta chain) with its context. The antigen is unknown. This entry is derived from a study of blood T cells in healthy people across ages. General study findings and limits: Significant beta diversity loss was already apparent by age approximately 42, declining roughly linearly. Nothing was known about donor CMV status, and this possibly confounded expanded clonotype changes.

Primers used in a second PCR of about 6 to 12 cycles were a sample-barcoded 5' primer and a J-beta primer mix. A single record per CDR3 protein comes from TCRdb applying MiXCR to the 5' RACE reads. The data hold about 1.4 million distinct CDR3 sequences, with roughly 59% observed a single time. Germline V gives CDR1 MNHEY, CDR2 SVGEGT. CDR3 length equals 16 residues. Trimming took 6 bases from V and 4 from J; bases not matched to a gene: 9. This chain uses TRBV6-2 or TRBV6-3 with TRBJ2-1, with 10 bases fitting TRBD2. The sequenced material came from blood. The source of this sequence is a man between 18 and 29 years old in good health. The CDR3 region has the DNA TGTGCCAGCAGCCGGGGACTAGCGCGTCCGTACAATGAGCAGTTCTTC. This translates into CASSRGLARPYNEQFF.